Below, 15 T cell receptor beta chains from the same sample are listed, as sequenced in a study of human T cells and chemical hapten exposure. TCRdb called the RACE reads again in MiXCR, with one record for every CDR3 protein. This table holds about 94,000 distinct CDR3 sequences, 7% to 10% found once. Time point reported: patch test 2, 6 weeks after DPC sensitization. The sample's treatment: therapeutic diphenylcyclopropenone sensitization with weekly scalp DPC. The sequenced sample was whole blood, obtained in connection with sensitization to the hapten diphenylcyclopropenone (DPC). The receptors originated from a woman in her forties with alopecia areata. Some clones in this sample may be carry-over from other donors' samples.

In regard to this clonotype: Since a much larger clone is just one base distant, this may be a read error. The chain has TRBV28 and TRBJ2-7; a possible D gene is TRBD2 (6 bases). The CDR3 runs to 12 residues. V lost 7 bases and J 0 bases, leaving 7 bases between the germline ends. Germline V lookup: CDR1 MDHEN, CDR2 SYDVKM. CDR3 loop: CASTGSSYEQYF. For the CDR3, the DNA is TGTGCCAGCACCGGGAGCTCCTACGAGCAGTACTTC.

The V gene is TRBV29-1, the J gene TRBJ2-7; no definite D call. V was cut by 2 bases and J by 2 bases, with 4 bases left in between. The CDR3 contains 11 residues. From germline, CDR1 is SQVTM and CDR2 ANQGSEA. The DNA of the CDR3 is TGCAGCGTTGAAAAAGCCTACGAGCAGTACTTC. Its translation is CSVEKAYEQYF.

This clonotype has more than one count but fewer than ten. The chain couples TRBV12-3 or TRBV12-4 to TRBJ2-5; no clear D. V was trimmed by 3 bases and J by 5 bases, leaving 13 bases between them. The CDR3 sequence is 14 residues long. The CDR3 nucleotides are TGTGCCAGCAGTTTGGTCCCTTCTTATGAGACCCAGTACTTC. Translating it yields CASSLVPSYETQYF.

The chain has TRBV27 and TRBJ2-2; D remains unclear. Germline V lookup: CDR1 MNHEY, CDR2 SMNVEV (reference sequence). This CDR3 contains 14 residues. With 7 bases removed from V and 2 bases from J, the gap between germline ends came to 11 bases. The CDR3 is CASMSRFNTGELFF. DNA for the CDR3: TGTGCCAGCATGTCGCGGTTCAACACCGGGGAGCTGTTTTTT.

The chain recombines TRBV28 with TRBJ1-1; no definite D call. The V gene's germline CDR1 is MDHEN and CDR2 SYDVKM. This CDR3 contains 12 residues. Trimming stripped 5 bases from V and 7 bases from J, with 11 bases between. This CDR3 is CASSGRHLEAFF. Written as DNA, the CDR3 is TGTGCCAGCAGTGGGAGACACCTTGAAGCTTTCTTT. The variable domain in full, with the rest retrieved from reference TRBV28 and TRBJ1-1, is DVKVTQSSRYLVKRTGEKVFLECVQDMDHENMFWYRQDPGLGLRLIYFSYDVKMKEKGDIPEGYSVSREKKERFSLILESASTNQTSMYLCASSGRHLEAFFGQGTRLTVV.

Regarding this clonotype: A much larger clone is a single base away; this may be a read error. The chain uses TRBV2 and TRBJ2-7; D remains ambiguous. Trimming left V 6 bases short and J 4 bases short, with 16 bases between. CDR1 is SNHLY and CDR2 is FYNNEI in the germline V gene. The CDR3 contains 14 residues. CDR3 protein: CASRRWPLTYEQYF. CDR3 nucleotide sequence: TGTGCCAGCAGGAGGTGGCCCTTGACGTACGAGCAGTACTTC.

The rearrangement links TRBV10-3 to TRBJ2-7, with 7 positions matching TRBD1. The V and J ends lost 10 bases and 0 bases, in that order; junction bases with no gene match: 3. Germline CDR1 reads ENHRY; CDR2 reads SYGVKD. The CDR3 is made up of 12 amino acids. CDR3 residues: CATGQDSYEQYF. DNA for the CDR3: TGTGCCACCGGACAGGACTCCTACGAGCAGTACTTC.

This clonotype has only a few counts. The rearrangement links TRBV11-2 to TRBJ2-3; TRBD1 matches at 10 bases. This CDR3 comprises 16 residues. Germline V gives CDR1 SGHAT, CDR2 FQNNGV. J was trimmed by 4 bases and V by 5 bases; bases with no gene match: 9. CDR3 sequence: CASSVRGTGVSDTQYF. The CDR3 DNA sequence: TGTGCCAGCAGCGTAAGGGGGACAGGGGTTTCAGATACGCAGTATTTT.

This chain links TRBV6-2 or TRBV6-3 with TRBJ2-5, with 9 bases lining up with TRBD2. CDR3 length equals 16 residues. Trimming removed 10 bases from V and 9 bases from J; junction bases left unmatched: 21. Germline values: CDR1 MNHEY, CDR2 SVGEGT. CDR3 loop: CATYPHPAGGPVSQYF. The CDR3 nucleotides read TGTGCCACCTACCCACATCCAGCGGGAGGCCCTGTTTCCCAGTACTTC.

This clonotype was seen more than once but under ten times. J is TRBJ2-5 and V is TRBV9; D might be TRBD2 (5 bases). CDR1 is SGDLS and CDR2 is YYNGEE in the germline V gene. V was shortened by 0 bases and J by 4 bases, with 13 bases between the two germline ends. The CDR3 consists of 15 residues. The CDR3: CASSVDVGVGETQYF. CDR3 in DNA: TGTGCCAGCAGCGTAGATGTGGGAGTGGGAGAGACCCAGTACTTC.

V gene TRBV21-1 combines with J gene TRBJ1-1. TRBV21-1 counts as a pseudogene. There are 13 residues in the CDR3. The CDR3 region is CASSKERETEAFF. CDR3 bases: TGTGCCAGCAGCAAAGAGAGGGAAACTGAAGCTTTCTTT.

There are many counts of this clonotype. The chain recombines TRBV28 with TRBJ2-7; no reliable D call. Trimming pared 8 bases from V and 6 bases from J, leaving 11 bases between. The CDR3 has 11 residues. Germline V gene data show CDR1 as MDHEN and CDR2 as SYDVKM. The CDR3 region is CASLRWSEQYF. The DNA for the CDR3 is TGTGCCAGCCTGAGGTGGAGCGAGCAGTACTTC.

This clonotype was seen a handful of times. A much larger clone differs by one base, so this may be a read error. The chain couples TRBV7-9 to TRBJ2-7; D might be TRBD2 (6 bases). CDR3 size: 13 residues. Germline values: CDR1 SEHNR, CDR2 FQNEAQ (reference sequence). The CDR3 DNA is TGTGTCAGCAGCCCGACTAGCTCCTACGAGCAGTACTTC. As protein: CVSSPTSSYEQYF.

This clonotype occurred many times. V usage is TRBV19 and J usage is TRBJ1-5; 8 nucleotides align to TRBD1. Germline assignment: CDR1 LNHDA and CDR2 SQIVND (reference sequence). Trimming removed 5 bases from V and 2 bases from J; junction bases left unmatched: 2. The CDR3 consists of 14 residues. CDR3 in amino acids: CASSGQGGNQPQHF. The CDR3 DNA reads TGTGCCAGTAGTGGACAGGGAGGCAATCAGCCCCAGCATTTT.

This clonotype was recorded a few times. The chain has TRBV11-2 and TRBJ2-7; TRBD1 or TRBD2 may be the D gene (5 bases each). Germline V gene sequence: CDR1 SGHAT, CDR2 FQNNGV. Trimming pared 4 bases from V and 11 bases from J, leaving 15 bases between. The CDR3 spans 12 residues. DNA of the CDR3: TGTGCCAGCAGCTCTTACGTAGAGGGGAAGTACTTC. This codes for CASSSYVEGKYF.